This TCR beta chain comes out of a study of blood T cell repertoires in COVID-19. Across the study: The United States, Italy and Spain were the sources of the acute and convalescent COVID-19 samples.

This clone appeared a few times. The method was immunoSEQ multiplex PCR; TCRdb's version includes in-frame clones alone and lacks a portion of them. The sample lists nearly 65,000 clones, around 84% occurring once. The CDR3 length is 14 residues. The germline CDR1 and CDR2 sequences are MNHEY and SVGAGI. V was cut by 3 bases and J by 10 bases, with 15 bases left in between. The J gene is TRBJ1-4, the V gene TRBV6-5, with D possibly TRBD1 on 5 matching bases. The sequencing sample was made of peripheral blood. This sequence originates from a human donor in a cohort sampled during active COVID-19. The chain's CDR3 is CASSYVSGVGKLFF. The CDR3 region has the DNA TGTGCCAGCAGTTATGTCTCGGGGGTCGGAAAACTGTTTTTT.